This T cell receptor beta chain appears in the sequencing data of a study of shared clonotypes between healthy human individuals. Original handling: Filtering differed since immunoSEQ provided only junctions, with no quality scores. TCRdb keeps only in-frame clones here, not all; method: immunoSEQ multiplex PCR. Clone size and the V and J calls come from that table; the DNA yielded D and trimming. The sample has some 2,000,000 clones; 85% to 95% are singletons. This clone was detected only once. What it recognizes is unknown. Naive CD8 cells were CD45RO-negative, positively selected for CCR7, excluding terminally differentiated effector memory CD45RA+ cells. This CDR3 contains 14 residues. Trimming shortened V by 6 bases and J by 2 bases, and 13 bases separated the two germline ends. In germline, CDR1 is MNHEY, CDR2 SMNVEV (reference sequence). Study observations and caveats: The four-donor shared clonotypes exceeded non-shared clonotypes in generation probability, with non-shared ones scoring lower.

This sequence originates from a man younger than 35 in good health. The gene calls are TRBV27 and TRBJ2-5; D is possibly TRBD1 or TRBD2 (6 bases each). The sample consisted of naive CD8+ T cells sorted from blood. The CDR3 loop reads CASSPGAGQETQYF. The CDR3 coding sequence is TGTGCCAGCAGCCCGGGGGCGGGACAAGAGACCCAGTACTTC.